The 10 T cell receptor beta chains below come from one sample, sequenced in a study of cytomegalovirus exposure and HLA in healthy donors. The PCR used 60 Vbeta and 13 Jbeta primers. Sequencing used immunoSEQ multiplex PCR; TCRdb keeps in-frame clones, though not all of them. Of around 45,000 clones in the sample, 51% were seen once. The sequencing sample was made of PBMCs. These receptors all come from a man aged 60 to 69 in good health and CMV-seronegative.

This clone was found a few times. V gene TRBV13 combines with J gene TRBJ2-7, with 13 bases matching TRBD2. V trimming: 4 bases; J trimming: 5 bases; junction bases outside the gene matches: 2. Germline values: CDR1 PRHDT, CDR2 FYEKMQ (reference sequence). The CDR3 length is 14 residues. The CDR3 is CASSSTSGRHEQYF. Written as DNA, the CDR3 is TGTGCCAGCAGCTCGACTAGCGGGAGGCACGAGCAGTACTTC.

A few counts support this clone. The chain combines TRBV7-3 with TRBJ2-3; 7 bases are a match to TRBD1. The ends lost 5 bases at V and 2 bases at J; junction bases unmatched: 7. This CDR3 has 15 residues. The germline CDR1 and CDR2 sequences are SGHTA and FQGTGA. This CDR3 reads CASSRGQPNTDTQYF. The CDR3 coding sequence is TGTGCCAGCAGCCGGGGACAGCCAAACACAGATACGCAGTATTTT.

This clone was counted between two and nine times. This chain uses TRBV5-1 with TRBJ1-5, with D maybe TRBD1 (6 bases). The length of the CDR3 is 14 residues. The germline V gene has CDR1 SGHRS and CDR2 YFSETQ. The V end was cut by 4 bases, the J end by 3 bases, with 11 bases between. CDR3 nucleotides: TGCGCCAGCAGCCCCGGACAGATCAATCAGCCCCAGCATTTT. Residues: CASSPGQINQPQHF.

The rearrangement uses TRBV6-1 and TRBJ1-5; 8 bases align to TRBD1. After removal of 9 bases from V and 1 base from J, the junction contained 5 bases not matched to a gene. The CDR3 covers 14 residues. The germline V gene encodes CDR1 MNHNS and CDR2 SASEGT. This chain's CDR3 is CASGTGGSNQPQHF. As DNA, the CDR3 is TGTGCCAGTGGAACAGGGGGAAGCAATCAGCCCCAGCATTTT.

This clone has only a few counts. The V gene is TRBV18, the J gene TRBJ1-2; 7 bases line up with TRBD1. V was pared by 0 bases and J by 6 bases, with 7 bases of the junction left unmatched. The length of the CDR3 is 15 residues. From germline, CDR1 is KGHSH and CDR2 LQKENI. The CDR3 nucleotides are TGTGCCAGCTCACCACCGGGCCAGGGGGTAGATGGCTACACCTTC. Residues: CASSPPGQGVDGYTF.

The chain recombines TRBV2 with TRBJ1-1, with D maybe TRBD1 (5 bases). CDR1 and CDR2 from the germline V gene are SNHLY and FYNNEI. CDR3 length: 11 amino acids. V was shortened by 7 bases and J by 7 bases, with 10 bases between the two germline ends. The CDR3 loop reads CASTRVNEAFF. For the CDR3, the DNA is TGTGCCAGCACCAGGGTGAATGAAGCTTTCTTT.

The gene calls are TRBV5-4 and TRBJ2-7; D gene ambiguous. The CDR3 is 13 residues long. V was shortened by 4 bases and J by 1 base, with 9 bases between the two germline ends. The germline CDR1 and CDR2 sequences are SGHNT and YYREEE (reference sequence). CDR3 nucleotide sequence: TGTGCCAGCAGCGCCACAGATTCCTACGAGCAGTACTTC. Translating it yields CASSATDSYEQYF.

This clone was counted a few times. This chain uses TRBV10-1 with TRBJ2-7; 7 bases map to TRBD2. In germline, CDR1 is WNHNN, CDR2 SYGVQD (reference sequence). CDR3 length: 14 residues. The V segment lost 9 bases and the J segment 4 bases; nucleotides outside the gene matches: 12. In DNA form, the CDR3 reads TGCGCCAGTTCGGCGGGCGGGAGTTCATACGAGCAGTACTTC. Residues: CASSAGGSSYEQYF.

For the CDR3, the DNA is TGTGCCAGCAGCGGCCGGGACTTGACAGATACGCAGTATTTT. This codes for CASSGRDLTDTQYF. The chain recombines TRBV9 with TRBJ2-3; D may be TRBD2 (6 bases). This CDR3 region has 14 residues. The germline gives CDR1 SGDLS, CDR2 YYNGEE. Trimming shortened V by 3 bases and J by 3 bases, and 11 bases separated the two germline ends.

CDR3 protein: CASSLGLGTSGSGEQFF. The CDR3 nucleotides read TGTGCCAGCAGCTTAGGCCTTGGGACTAGCGGGAGCGGTGAGCAGTTCTTC. V gene TRBV13 combines with J gene TRBJ2-1; 14 positions match TRBD2. The CDR3 extends over 17 amino acids. After removal of 0 bases from V and 9 bases from J, the junction contained 7 bases not matched to a gene. Germline CDR1 reads PRHDT; CDR2 reads FYEKMQ (reference sequence).